The clone carrying this TCR beta chain has just a few counts. Its target is not known. The data derive from a study of cytomegalovirus exposure and HLA in healthy donors. Overall study results and limits: Across all donors, roughly uniform sequencing depth was an assumption of the presence/absence analyses. The study flagged around 160 TCR beta chains as cytomegalovirus-associated. Common viral pathogens seemed to be connected with several of the most significant clusters, according to a later analysis.

Deletions cut 4 bases from V and 5 bases from J, with 14 bases between. The length of the CDR3 is 14 residues. Germline-derived CDR1 and CDR2 are SGHTS and YDEGEE. 13 Jbeta primers and 60 Vbeta primers were used for the PCR. The repertoire was sequenced with immunoSEQ multiplex PCR; TCRdb's copy has only in-frame clones and lacks some. The sample contains roughly 98,000 clones, around 74% of which appear only once. The material sequenced was PBMCs. This chain joins TRBV5-8 and TRBJ2-3; D is possibly TRBD1 (5 bases). The TCR originated in a female donor in good health and CMV-seropositive. CDR3 bases: TGTGCCAGCAGCGCCCGTCAGGGCATAGATACGCAGTATTTT. This sequence encodes CASSARQGIDTQYF.